The present TCR beta chain was sequenced within a study of Tregs in tolerant kidney transplant recipients. General observations from the study: For some patients, primers changed over time, blocking nucleotide-level comparison.

Concerning this clone itself: Its specificity is not known. The CDR3 end falls 3 residues outside the read, so it is completed with the germline J gene.

Libraries were prepared by immunoSEQ multiplex PCR; TCRdb keeps only in-frame clonotypes and omits some of them. Its clone listing holds 2,000 or so clones. Trimming removed 6 bases at V and 2 bases at J, with 7 bases between. Germline V gene sequence: CDR1 DFQATT, CDR2 SNEGSKA (reference sequence). The CDR3 runs to 11 residues. CFSE-labeled recipient PBMCs were cultured six to seven days with irradiated graft donor PBMCs, then FACS-sorted. The clonotype originates from a human patient who received a combined kidney and bone marrow transplant. The sequences come from CD4+ T cells from blood cultured with allogeneic cells, collected before the transplant. The V and J genes are TRBV20-1 and TRBJ1-1, with no clear D. The CDR3 protein is CSAKANTEAFF. The CDR3 DNA, read in part, is TGCAGTGCAAAAGCTAACACTGAA.